This paragraph covers one TCR beta chain sequence. The data derive from a study of blood T cell repertoires in COVID-19. Trimming cost V 2 bases and J 6 bases, with 10 bases left between them. The CDR3 has 13 amino acids. In germline, CDR1 is LGHNA, CDR2 YSLEER. Some clones are missing from TCRdb's copy, which holds only in-frame ones; the method was immunoSEQ multiplex PCR. The profile shows some 400,000 clones, over 75% of them singletons. Sequencing used PBMCs or T cells enriched from blood (not recorded which). This receptor was identified in a man younger than 45 who had recovered from COVID-19. The chain employs TRBV4-3 and TRBJ1-2; D uncertain. The CDR3 nucleotides are TGCGCCAGCAGCCAATTGACTCGGGATGGCTACACCTTC. Its translation: CASSQLTRDGYTF.